This T cell receptor (beta chain) was sequenced for a study of monozygotic twins with inflammatory bowel disease. Study-wide findings and caveats: A distinction between different T cell subtypes was not possible.

About this clonotype itself: Antigen: not known.

Each CDR3 protein gets one entry in TCRdb, which reprocessed the 5' RACE reads and gives no DNA. Recorded for this sample: over 350,000 distinct CDR3 sequences. Sequencing was carried out using blood. This TCR came from a human donor with ulcerative colitis or Crohn's disease, or a healthy co-twin of an affected twin (not recorded which).

The CDR3 here is CASTPRGALTEAFF. J is TRBJ1-1 and V is TRBV7-2. Germline CDR1 and CDR2: SGHTA and FQGNSA. The CDR3 is 14 residues long.